The following is a T cell receptor beta chain sequence with its context. These data belong to a study of blood T cell repertoires in COVID-19. Study as a whole: PBMCs, B-cell-depleted T cells, or T cells were the source of the cDNA or gDNA that made up the material.

In the authors' methods: Reference gene primer amplification in the assay estimated nucleated cell counts. Clones were read by immunoSEQ multiplex PCR, and TCRdb kept only the in-frame ones, dropping some. That table gives V, J and clone size, and the DNA gave D and trimming. The table has about 220,000 clones, roughly 90% seen once; the top ten hold roughly 3.4%. The CDR3 length is 16 residues. In germline, CDR1 is SGHKS, CDR2 YYEKEE (reference sequence). V was clipped by 0 bases and J by 9 bases, with 19 bases between them. V is TRBV5-5 and J is TRBJ1-5; possibly TRBD1 for D (6 bases). The clonotype originates from a woman aged 40-49 years with acute COVID-19. Sequencing was performed on PBMCs or T cells enriched from blood (not recorded which). The CDR3 DNA sequence: TGTGCCAGCAGCTTGGCCCCGGGACACCCAGGTCCGCCCCAGCATTTT. Translating it yields CASSLAPGHPGPPQHF.